The T cell receptor beta chain under discussion was sequenced for a study of blood T cell repertoires in COVID-19. TCRdb keeps only in-frame clones here, not all; method: immunoSEQ multiplex PCR. The data contain 200,000 to 300,000 clones, around nine tenths of them singletons. Germline CDR1 and CDR2: LNHDA and SQIVND (reference sequence). The CDR3 is 13 amino acids. The V and J ends lost 5 bases and 6 bases respectively, with 14 bases between them. Sequencing input: peripheral blood. The gene calls are TRBV19 and TRBJ2-7, with a tentative D call TRBD2 (5 bases). The sequence was collected from a man aged 40-49 years who had recovered from COVID-19. CDR3 in DNA: TGTGCCAGTAGTGTTAGAGAGGGTTCCGAGCAGTACTTC. It yields the protein CASSVREGSEQYF.